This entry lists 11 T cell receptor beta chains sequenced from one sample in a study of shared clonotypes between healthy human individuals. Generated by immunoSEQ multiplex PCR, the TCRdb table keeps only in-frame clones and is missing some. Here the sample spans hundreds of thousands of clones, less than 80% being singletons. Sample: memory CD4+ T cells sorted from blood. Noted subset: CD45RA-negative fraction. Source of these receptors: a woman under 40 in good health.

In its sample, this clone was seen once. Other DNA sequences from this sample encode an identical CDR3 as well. The CDR3 here is CASSRDSSSYEQYF. In nucleotides, the CDR3 is TGTGCCAGCTCACGGGACAGCAGCTCCTACGAGCAGTACTTC. The chain uses TRBV18 and TRBJ2-7, with TRBD1 matching 7 bases. Germline V CDR1 and CDR2: KGHSH, LQKENI. The V segment lost 4 bases and the J segment 0 bases; nucleotides outside the gene matches: 3. The CDR3 has 14 amino acids.

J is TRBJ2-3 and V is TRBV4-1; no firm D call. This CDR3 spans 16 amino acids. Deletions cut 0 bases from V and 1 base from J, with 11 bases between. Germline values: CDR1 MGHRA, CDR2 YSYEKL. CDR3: CASSQDGGARTDTQYF. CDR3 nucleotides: TGCGCCAGCAGCCAAGATGGTGGAGCCCGCACAGATACGCAGTATTTT.

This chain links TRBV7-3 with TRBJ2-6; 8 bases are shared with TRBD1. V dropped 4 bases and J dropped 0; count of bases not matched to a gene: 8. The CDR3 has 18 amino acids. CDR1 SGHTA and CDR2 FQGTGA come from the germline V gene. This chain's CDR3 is CASSSSGTGDSGANVLTF. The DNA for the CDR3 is TGTGCCAGCAGCTCCTCCGGGACAGGCGACTCTGGGGCCAACGTCCTGACTTTC. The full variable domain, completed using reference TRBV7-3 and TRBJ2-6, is GAGVSQTPSNKVTEKGKYVELRCDPISGHTALYWYRQSLGQGPEFLIYFQGTGAADDSGLPNDRFFAVRPEGSVSTLKIQRTERGDSAVYLCASSSSGTGDSGANVLTFGAGSRLTVL.

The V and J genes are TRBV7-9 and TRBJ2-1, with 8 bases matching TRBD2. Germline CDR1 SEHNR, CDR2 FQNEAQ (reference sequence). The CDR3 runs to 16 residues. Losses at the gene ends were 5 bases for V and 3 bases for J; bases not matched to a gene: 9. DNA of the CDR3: TGTGCCAGCAGCGCCGCCGGGGGACTAGACTACAATGAGCAGTTCTTC. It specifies CASSAAGGLDYNEQFF.

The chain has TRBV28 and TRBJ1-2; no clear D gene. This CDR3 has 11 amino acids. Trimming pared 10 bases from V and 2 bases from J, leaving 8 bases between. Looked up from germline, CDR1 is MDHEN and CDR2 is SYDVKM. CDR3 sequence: CATEGNYGYTF. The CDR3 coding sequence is TGTGCCACGGAGGGCAACTATGGCTACACCTTC.

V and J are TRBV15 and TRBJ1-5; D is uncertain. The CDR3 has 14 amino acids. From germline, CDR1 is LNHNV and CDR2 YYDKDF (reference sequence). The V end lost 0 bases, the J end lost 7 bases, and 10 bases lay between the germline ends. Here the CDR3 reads CATSREREKQPQHF. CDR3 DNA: TGTGCCACCAGCAGAGAGAGGGAAAAGCAGCCCCAGCATTTT.

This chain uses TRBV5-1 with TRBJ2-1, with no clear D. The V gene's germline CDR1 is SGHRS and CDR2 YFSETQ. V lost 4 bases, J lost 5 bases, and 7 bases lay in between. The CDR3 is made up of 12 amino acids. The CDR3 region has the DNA TGCGCCAGCAGCGGAGTAAACAATGAGCAGTTCTTC. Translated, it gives CASSGVNNEQFF.

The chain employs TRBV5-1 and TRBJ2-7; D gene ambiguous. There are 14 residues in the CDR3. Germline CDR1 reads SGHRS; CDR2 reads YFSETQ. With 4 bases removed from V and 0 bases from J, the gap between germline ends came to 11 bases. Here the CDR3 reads CASSPTVGSYEQYF. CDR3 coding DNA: TGCGCCAGCAGCCCCACCGTAGGCTCCTACGAGCAGTACTTC.

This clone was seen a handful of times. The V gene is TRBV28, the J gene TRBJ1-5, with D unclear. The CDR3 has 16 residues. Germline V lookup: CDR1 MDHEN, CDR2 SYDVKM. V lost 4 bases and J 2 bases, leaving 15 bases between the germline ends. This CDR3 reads CASSSPSPGGNQPQHF. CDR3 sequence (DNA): TGTGCCAGCAGTTCCCCCAGCCCCGGGGGCAATCAGCCCCAGCATTTT.

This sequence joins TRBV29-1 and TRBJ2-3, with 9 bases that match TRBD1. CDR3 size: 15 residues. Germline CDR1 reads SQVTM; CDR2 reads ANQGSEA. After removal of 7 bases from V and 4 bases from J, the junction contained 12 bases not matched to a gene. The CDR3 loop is CSALFYTGGSDTQYF. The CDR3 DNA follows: TGCAGCGCGCTGTTTTACACAGGGGGCTCAGATACGCAGTATTTT.

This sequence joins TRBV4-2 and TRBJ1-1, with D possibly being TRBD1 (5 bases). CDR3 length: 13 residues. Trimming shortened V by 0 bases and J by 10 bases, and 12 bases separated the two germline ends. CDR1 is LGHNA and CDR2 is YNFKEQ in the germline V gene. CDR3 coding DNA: TGTGCCAGCAGCCAAGATCGGGACGGTCGAGCTTTCTTT. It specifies CASSQDRDGRAFF.